Following are 3 T cell receptor beta chains from one sample sequenced in a study of blood T cell repertoires in COVID-19. Data came from immunoSEQ multiplex PCR; TCRdb stores just in-frame clones and leaves some out. The table lists 200,000 to 300,000 clones, roughly 90% of them singletons. Sequencing input: peripheral blood. These TCRs come from a man aged 55 to 70 who had recovered from COVID-19.

This chain links TRBV18 with TRBJ2-2, with 10 bases identical to TRBD1. Germline lookup yields CDR1 KGHSH and CDR2 LQKENI. CDR3 length: 16 residues. After removal of 5 bases from V and 3 bases from J, the junction contained 6 bases not matched to a gene. Written as DNA, the CDR3 is TGTGCCAGCTCATCTAGACAGGGGGCGGACACCGGGGAGCTGTTTTTT. This translates into CASSSRQGADTGELFF.

V is TRBV6-4 and J is TRBJ2-5; the D is unclear. Trimming cost V 10 bases and J 5 bases, with 23 bases left between them. The CDR3 extends over 15 amino acids. CDR1 MRHNA and CDR2 SNTAGT come from the germline V gene. CDR3 in amino acids: CATTPLQVRLETQYF. As DNA, the CDR3 is TGTGCCACCACCCCCTTGCAGGTAAGATTGGAGACCCAGTACTTC.

This clone was seen a handful of times. This chain joins TRBV6-2 or TRBV6-3 and TRBJ1-6, with a possible D match to TRBD1 (6 bases). CDR1 and CDR2 (germline): MNHEY, SVGEGT. V dropped 0 bases and J dropped 0 bases, with 18 bases sitting between them. The CDR3 has 20 amino acids. CDR3 loop: CASSYSWDIFQSSYNSPLHF. CDR3 bases: TGTGCCAGCAGTTACTCGTGGGACATTTTTCAGAGCTCCTATAATTCACCCCTCCACTTT.